The present T cell receptor beta chain was sequenced within a study of blood T cell repertoires in COVID-19 (dated by TCRdb to between 2020 and 2021). In terms of the full investigation: Collaborator samples came from the United States, Italy and Spain and covered acute and convalescent phases of COVID-19. The dataset comprised deeply sampled blood TCRbeta repertoires from subjects exposed to, actively infected with, or recovered from COVID-19. Samples came from the ongoing ImmuneRACE study (first 160 participants) plus 1,254 subjects from 6 global collaborators. The repertoires were released in a freely available public database meant as a resource for research on the immune response to SARS-CoV-2. HLA class I and class II types, where available, came from metadata supplied by the sample provider rather than from assay-based typing. A de-identified subject ID, COVID-19 status, age in years and sex were almost always included in the sample metadata. The material from the prospective study consisted of cDNA or gDNA derived from T cells, B-cell-depleted T cells, or PBMCs.

Details on this clone: The antigen it recognizes is unknown. There are no base qualities to consult, and no much larger clone falls within one base.

CDR1 SEHNR and CDR2 FQNEAQ are derived from the germline V gene (reference sequence). Counted from cysteine to phenylalanine, this CDR3 has 14 amino acids. Here the CDR3 DNA is all that survives: 42 bases in frame from base 1. The trim is 5 bases for V and 4 bases for J, with a gap of 11 bases between the germline ends. Collaborating institutions collected whole blood in K2EDTA tubes following their own protocols. Collaborator samples were shipped for TCRbeta analysis as frozen whole blood, isolated PBMCs, or DNA extracted from either sample type. TCRbeta CDR3 regions were amplified from genomic DNA by means of the immunoSEQ Assay, a bias-controlled multiplex PCR. Regarding the original processing steps: Nucleated cell counts per sample were estimated from amplification of reference gene primers within the assay. To quantify the absolute abundance of each unique TCRbeta CDR3 rearrangement, sequence reads were collapsed and filtered. Productive Simpson clonality was computed per sample as the square root of Simpson's diversity index over productive rearrangements. TCRdb mirrors the immuneACCESS table, restricted to in-frame sequences. Some clones are absent from its copies; in checked studies, under half trace to an unresolved V gene, and the reason for the others is unknown. Clone size and V and J calls were adopted from that table, with D and trimming inferred from the DNA. This sample comprises tens of thousands of clones, 80% to 90% of them detected only once. Approximately 2.6% of the sample lies in the top ten.

Summary of the overall study and its limitations: The amount of clinical and demographic metadata varied by source and participant and was provided uncurated.

Rearrangement joined TRBV7-9 to TRBJ2-2; TRBD1 could be the D gene, as 6 bases match. This receptor was taken from a man older than 75 with acute or convalescent COVID-19. The specimen was peripheral blood. The CDR3 region: CASSIGQPTGELFF. The bases are TGTGCCAGCAGCATAGGACAGCCCACCGGGGAGCTGTTTTTT.